The 23 T cell receptor beta chains listed next were all sequenced from one sample in a study of blood T cell repertoires in COVID-19. Measured with immunoSEQ multiplex PCR; TCRdb has only the in-frame clones, and not every one. There are 90,000 to 140,000 clones in the sample; approximately 80% occur only once, and 37% lies in the top ten. The source material was peripheral blood. Every receptor here comes from a man aged 80 or over with acute or convalescent COVID-19.

The DNA for the CDR3 is TGTGCCAGCAGGATATCGGGACAGGGTGAGGAGCTGTTTTTT. Amino acid sequence: CASRISGQGEELFF. The chain combines TRBV7-9 with TRBJ2-2, with 9 positions matching TRBD1. Germline V gene sequence: CDR1 SEHNR, CDR2 FQNEAQ (reference sequence). CDR3 length: 14 amino acids. The V and J ends lost 6 bases and 10 bases, in that order; junction bases with no gene match: 9.

The chain combines TRBV20-1 with TRBJ1-5, with D hard to call. V was shortened by 3 bases and J by 4 bases, with 10 bases between the two germline ends. CDR3 size: 13 residues. The germline gives CDR1 DFQATT, CDR2 SNEGSKA (reference sequence). CDR3 DNA: TGCAGTGCTAGTTACAGAGAAAATCAGCCCCAGCATTTT. It encodes CSASYRENQPQHF.

The gene calls are TRBV12-3 or TRBV12-4 and TRBJ1-1; D might be TRBD1 (6 bases). The V and J ends lost 5 bases and 1 base respectively, with 8 bases between them. This CDR3 has 13 residues. In DNA form, the CDR3 reads TGTGCCAGCAGTCCGACAGGGAACACTGAAGCTTTCTTT. Protein: CASSPTGNTEAFF.

The V call is TRBV4-1, the J call TRBJ2-2; D not certain. The CDR3 loop spans 14 amino acids. V was cut by 1 base and J by 5 bases, with 8 bases left in between. Germline loops: CDR1 MGHRA, CDR2 YSYEKL. CDR3 protein: CASSQGARTGELFF. DNA for the CDR3: TGCGCCAGCAGCCAAGGGGCCAGGACCGGGGAGCTGTTTTTT.

The genes are TRBV7-2 and TRBJ1-5; 11 positions match TRBD1. This CDR3 is 15 amino acids long. The J segment lost 5 bases and the V segment lost 5 bases, leaving 5 bases of the junction unmatched. Germline CDR1 reads SGHTA; CDR2 reads FQGNSA. In DNA form, the CDR3 reads TGTGCCAGCAGCACCGGGACAGGGGGATATCAGCCCCAGCATTTT. It yields the protein CASSTGTGGYQPQHF.

The chain carries TRBV3-1 (or the pseudogene TRBV3-2) and TRBJ2-7, with D maybe TRBD2 (6 bases). The ends were cut back, 4 bases at V and 3 bases at J, with 16 bases in the middle. From germline, CDR1 is LGHDT and CDR2 YNNKEL (reference sequence). The CDR3 contains 15 residues. CDR3 protein: CASSPALAPSYEQYF. For the CDR3, the DNA is TGTGCCAGCAGCCCCGCCCTAGCGCCGAGCTACGAGCAGTACTTC.

V usage is TRBV18 and J usage is TRBJ2-4; 11 nucleotides line up with TRBD1. Germline V gives CDR1 KGHSH, CDR2 LQKENI. The V and J ends lost 5 bases and 6 bases, in that order; junction bases with no gene match: 3. This CDR3 has 14 residues. The CDR3 reads CASSAGTGGNIQYF. The CDR3, as DNA: TGTGCCAGCTCAGCCGGGACAGGGGGAAACATTCAGTACTTC. The full variable domain, in which reference TRBV18 and TRBJ2-4 provide the parts outside the CDR3, is NAGVMQNPRHLVRRRGQEARLRCSPMKGHSHVYWYRQLPEEGLKFMVYLQKENIIDESGMPKERFSAEFPKEGPSILRIQQVVRGDSAAYFCASSAGTGGNIQYFGAGTRLSVL.

The chain is built from TRBV5-1 and TRBJ2-3; maybe TRBD1 (6 bases). The CDR3 totals 14 residues. The V gene lost 2 bases and the J gene lost 2 bases, with 9 bases spanning the gap. Germline-derived CDR1 and CDR2 are SGHRS and YFSETQ. This chain's CDR3 is CASSFGQYTDTQYF. The CDR3, as DNA: TGCGCCAGCAGCTTCGGACAGTACACAGATACGCAGTATTTT.

A note on this clone: Other DNA sequences within the sample encode an identical CDR3. This chain uses TRBV5-1 with TRBJ1-6, with 8 bases aligning to TRBD1. V gave up 1 base and J gave up 7 bases; unmatched junction bases: 1. The CDR3 extends over 14 amino acids. Germline values: CDR1 SGHRS, CDR2 YFSETQ. The CDR3 bases are TGCGCCAGCAGCTTGAGACAGGGGAATTCACCCCTCCACTTT. It is translated as CASSLRQGNSPLHF.

This clone was recorded a few times. The chain is built from TRBV29-1 and TRBJ1-5; possibly TRBD1 for D (5 bases). Trimming cost V 6 bases and J 4 bases, with 10 bases left between them. The CDR3 contains 12 residues. Germline V gene sequence: CDR1 SQVTM, CDR2 ANQGSEA. CDR3 in DNA: TGCAGCGTCACTTCAGGGAATCAGCCCCAGCATTTT. Translated, it gives CSVTSGNQPQHF.

The chain couples TRBV7-2 to TRBJ1-4; 7 bases fit TRBD1. V shed 9 bases and J 2 bases; nucleotides not matched to a gene: 6. Per germline, CDR1 SGHTA and CDR2 FQGNSA. This CDR3 spans 14 amino acids. CDR3 bases: TGTGCCAGTCGACAGGGCAGGACTAATGAAAAACTGTTTTTT. Translation: CASRQGRTNEKLFF.

The table lists this clone with a few counts. The chain couples TRBV5-1 to TRBJ2-5, with TRBD2 matching over 13 bases. V lost 2 bases and J lost 4; bases outside the gene matches: 5. This CDR3 has 16 amino acids. CDR1 and CDR2 (germline): SGHRS, YFSETQ. CDR3 sequence: CASSLLAGGRRETQYF. The CDR3 DNA reads TGCGCCAGCAGCTTACTAGCGGGAGGGCGGCGAGAGACCCAGTACTTC.

This clone was seen only a few times. The chain recombines TRBV5-1 with TRBJ2-3, with 9 positions matching TRBD1. CDR1 SGHRS and CDR2 YFSETQ come from the germline V gene. The CDR3 contains 15 residues. J was trimmed by 2 bases and V by 3 bases; bases with no gene match: 4. CDR3 loop: CASSSGTGNTDTQYF. CDR3 in DNA: TGCGCCAGCAGCTCCGGGACAGGGAACACAGATACGCAGTATTTT.

The chain combines TRBV19 with TRBJ2-3, with 9 bases matching TRBD2. V shed 3 bases, J shed 7 bases, and the junction held 5 bases outside the gene matches. CDR3 length: 14 amino acids. CDR1 and CDR2 (germline): LNHDA, SQIVND (reference sequence). The CDR3 loop is CASSMAGLAYTQYF. CDR3 sequence (DNA): TGTGCCAGTAGTATGGCGGGACTAGCTTATACGCAGTATTTT.

J is TRBJ2-2 and V is TRBV5-1; TRBD1 might be the D (6 bases). Looked up from germline, CDR1 is SGHRS and CDR2 is YFSETQ. The CDR3 runs to 15 residues. Deletions cut 2 bases from V and 4 bases from J, with 12 bases between. CDR3 region: CASSLNRVPTGELFF. DNA for the CDR3: TGCGCCAGCAGCTTAAACAGGGTACCCACCGGGGAGCTGTTTTTT.

V gene TRBV27 combines with J gene TRBJ2-1; 8 bases are a match to TRBD1. The J segment lost 1 base and the V segment lost 5 bases, leaving 13 bases of the junction unmatched. Germline V gene data show CDR1 as MNHEY and CDR2 as SMNVEV (reference sequence). CDR3 size: 18 residues. The CDR3 reads CASSASPGTGRSYNEQFF. The CDR3 DNA reads as TGTGCCAGCAGTGCCTCCCCCGGGACAGGAAGATCCTACAATGAGCAGTTCTTC.

The chain carries TRBV9 and TRBJ2-1; 8 bases are shared with TRBD2. The CDR3 runs to 15 residues. The trim removed 0 bases at V and 9 bases at J, leaving 8 bases unmatched. CDR1 is SGDLS and CDR2 is YYNGEE in the germline V gene. In DNA, the CDR3 is TGTGCCAGCAGCGTAGTCTCGCGGGAGGTTACTGAGCAGTTCTTC. Its protein is CASSVVSREVTEQFF.

This clone came up once. This chain joins TRBV12-3 or TRBV12-4 and TRBJ2-1, with D possibly being TRBD2 (6 bases). V gave up 8 bases and J gave up 2 bases, with 10 bases separating them. The CDR3 loop spans 13 amino acids. CDR3 nucleotide sequence: TGTGCCAGCCGGGACTTGGCCTACAATGAGCAGTTCTTC. Translating it yields CASRDLAYNEQFF.

This rearrangement joins TRBV10-2 to TRBJ2-3, with TRBD1 matching 10 bases. J gave up 4 bases and V 11 bases, and 12 bases lay outside the gene matches. The CDR3 has 15 amino acids. The germline V gene encodes CDR1 WSHSY and CDR2 SAAADI. CDR3 loop: CAGSTGTGVPDTQYF. The CDR3 DNA reads as TGCGCCGGCTCAACCGGGACAGGGGTCCCAGATACGCAGTATTTT.

The V call is TRBV5-4, the J call TRBJ1-2; 8 nucleotides agree with TRBD1. Looked up from germline, CDR1 is SGHNT and CDR2 is YYREEE (reference sequence). The CDR3 spans 17 residues. With V trimmed by 0 bases and J by 2 bases, 9 bases remained unmatched. Written as DNA, the CDR3 is TGTGCCAGCAGCTTGGTCTTCCCGGGACAGGTCAACTATGGCTACACCTTC. It specifies CASSLVFPGQVNYGYTF.

The chain couples TRBV18 to TRBJ2-7; a possible D gene is TRBD1 (6 bases). V gave up 5 bases and J gave up 7 bases, with 21 bases separating them. The CDR3 is made up of 15 amino acids. CDR1 and CDR2 (germline): KGHSH, LQKENI. This CDR3 reads CASSSIQGVGEEQYF. The CDR3 DNA is TGTGCCAGCTCATCAATACAGGGCGTCGGGGAAGAGCAGTACTTC.

The chain uses TRBV18 and TRBJ1-6; possibly TRBD1 for D (5 bases). Germline V CDR1 and CDR2: KGHSH, LQKENI. Trimming left V 1 base short and J 5 bases short, with 6 bases between. The CDR3 covers 14 residues. The CDR3 here is CASSPHRNNSPLHF. CDR3 bases: TGTGCCAGCTCACCACACAGGAATAATTCACCCCTCCACTTT.

The chain links TRBV5-1 to TRBJ2-1; TRBD2 aligns across 13 bases. Germline V gene lookup returns CDR1 SGHRS and CDR2 YFSETQ. The CDR3 is 16 residues long. V dropped 4 bases and J dropped 8; count of bases not matched to a gene: 9. CDR3 sequence (DNA): TGCGCCAGCAGCGCACCGGGACTAGCGGGACGGGATGAGCAGTTCTTC. This codes for CASSAPGLAGRDEQFF.